This TCR beta chain was recovered during a study of T cells in Graves' hyperthyroidism and ophthalmopathy. Per the germline V gene, CDR1 is MGHRA and CDR2 is YSYEKL. The V end lost 2 bases, the J end lost 6 bases, and 13 bases lay between the germline ends. CDR3 length equals 15 residues. The source material, RNA transcripts, was used to amplify TCR beta CDR3 regions. The HTBI primer set drove a first-round RT-PCR of the TCR CDR3. MiXCR, run by TCRdb on the multiplex PCR reads, gives a single entry per CDR3 protein. The sample shows roughly 500,000 distinct CDR3 sequences, 35% to 50% of them seen only once. Exclusion of patients followed from uncontrolled infection, other autoimmune disease, pregnancy or lactation.

Sample: peripheral blood or thyroid tissue (not recorded which). The chain couples TRBV4-1 to TRBJ1-4; a possible D gene is TRBD1 (5 bases). This TCR derives from an adult woman with Graves' disease, either hyperthyroidism or ophthalmopathy (not recorded which). As DNA, the CDR3 is TGCGCCAGCAGCCAATCGGACGAGGGGTATGAAAAACTGTTTTTT. It translates to CASSQSDEGYEKLFF.